Presented here are 26 T cell receptor beta chains from one specimen sequenced in a study of cytomegalovirus exposure and HLA in healthy donors. It was with 60 Vbeta and 13 Jbeta primers that the PCR ran. Repertoires were generated with immunoSEQ multiplex PCR, while TCRdb's copy carries only in-frame clones and drops some. The repertoire holds a few hundred thousand clones, 70% to 80% seen once, with roughly a sixth in the top ten. Input material: PBMCs. The receptors were gathered from a man between 35 and 55 years old in good health and CMV-seronegative.

There are a few counts of this clone. The chain employs TRBV5-4 and TRBJ2-5; 9 bases align to TRBD2. Looked up from germline, CDR1 is SGHNT and CDR2 is YYREEE (reference sequence). CDR3 size: 13 residues. Losses at the gene ends were 10 bases for V and 5 bases for J; bases not matched to a gene: 9. In nucleotides, the CDR3 is TGTGCCGCGGGGGGGGAGGGCCACGAGACCCAGTACTTC. Protein product: CAAGGEGHETQYF.

This chain connects TRBV4-2 to TRBJ2-7, with 9 bases fitting TRBD1. The germline V gene encodes CDR1 LGHNA and CDR2 YNFKEQ. V lost 0 bases and J lost 3; bases outside the gene matches: 6. The CDR3 covers 16 residues. CDR3 sequence: CASSQDQTGGNYEQYF. The DNA for the CDR3 is TGTGCCAGCAGCCAAGATCAGACAGGGGGAAACTACGAGCAGTACTTC.

The rearrangement joins TRBV4-1 to TRBJ1-1, with D perhaps matching TRBD1 (5 bases). Looked up from germline, CDR1 is MGHRA and CDR2 is YSYEKL. This CDR3 comprises 15 residues. The V and J ends lost 4 bases and 1 base respectively, with 13 bases between them. The DNA for the CDR3 is TGCGCCAGCAGCCCCAGGGCTGGGAAGAACACTGAAGCTTTCTTT. It codes for CASSPRAGKNTEAFF.

The chain employs TRBV27 and TRBJ1-4; possibly TRBD1 for D (6 bases). With 5 bases removed from V and 6 bases from J, the gap between germline ends came to 13 bases. The germline V gene encodes CDR1 MNHEY and CDR2 SMNVEV (reference sequence). The CDR3 spans 14 residues. Written as DNA, the CDR3 is TGTGCCAGCAGTCCCAGGGGAGTTGATGAAAAACTGTTTTTT. Translation gives CASSPRGVDEKLFF.

With respect to this clone: The sample contains more than one DNA sequence encoding this CDR3. The genes are TRBV12-5 and TRBJ2-3; D is possibly TRBD2 (5 bases). CDR3 length: 13 amino acids. The ends were cut back, 6 bases at V and 3 bases at J, with 10 bases in the middle. Germline-derived CDR1 and CDR2 are LGHNT and FRNRAP. The CDR3, as DNA: TGTGCTAGTGGCGACACTAGTACAGATACGCAGTATTTT. Amino acid sequence: CASGDTSTDTQYF.

This chain links TRBV25-1 with TRBJ1-6, with D uncertain. V lost 4 bases, J lost 14 bases, and 18 bases lay in between. The CDR3 length is 14 residues. Looked up from germline, CDR1 is MGHDK and CDR2 is SYGVNS. This CDR3 reads CASSGWQSGFTLHF. For the CDR3, the DNA is TGTGCCAGCAGTGGTTGGCAGTCGGGATTCACCCTCCACTTT.

The CDR3 DNA reads as TGTGCCAGCAGCTTAGGGACAGGGATGGGAAATCAGCCCCAGCATTTT. Translated, it gives CASSLGTGMGNQPQHF. The chain joins TRBV7-8 to TRBJ1-5; 8 positions agree with TRBD1. The germline V gene has CDR1 SGHVS and CDR2 FQNEAQ. With V trimmed by 1 base and J by 4 bases, 6 bases remained unmatched. This CDR3 comprises 16 residues. Supplemented by reference TRBV7-8 and TRBJ1-5, the full variable domain reads GAGVSQSPRYKVAKRGQDVALRCDPISGHVSLFWYQQALGQGPEFLTYFQNEAQLDKSGLPSDRFFAERPEGSVSTLKIQRTQQEDSAVYLCASSLGTGMGNQPQHFGDGTRLSIL.

V usage is TRBV7-2 and J usage is TRBJ2-7, with TRBD1 as a possible D gene (6 bases). This CDR3 is built from 13 residues. Germline V gives CDR1 SGHTA, CDR2 FQGNSA. Trimming shortened V by 2 bases and J by 12 bases, and 17 bases separated the two germline ends. CDR3 nucleotide sequence: TGTGCCAGCAGCTTACCGGACAGCCCCTGGTGGTACTTC. Its translation is CASSLPDSPWWYF.

V is TRBV27 and J is TRBJ2-5; no clear D gene. V was cut by 0 bases and J by 7 bases, with 12 bases left in between. This CDR3 spans 14 amino acids. Looked up from germline, CDR1 is MNHEY and CDR2 is SMNVEV (reference sequence). Written as DNA, the CDR3 is TGTGCCAGCAGTTTATCGGAGCCCCCGGTGACCCAGTACTTC. Protein product: CASSLSEPPVTQYF.

This chain joins TRBV19 and TRBJ1-2, with unresolved D. Germline V gene sequence: CDR1 LNHDA, CDR2 SQIVND (reference sequence). The CDR3 is made up of 15 amino acids. Trimming shortened V by 0 bases and J by 4 bases, and 12 bases separated the two germline ends. CDR3 residues: CASSIDQVAFYGYTF. The CDR3 nucleotides read TGTGCCAGTAGTATAGATCAAGTGGCTTTCTATGGCTACACCTTC.

The J gene is TRBJ1-2, the V gene TRBV28, with a possible D match to TRBD1 (6 bases). V shed 4 bases and J shed 0 bases, with 12 bases lying between them. Germline values: CDR1 MDHEN, CDR2 SYDVKM. The CDR3 spans 15 residues. The CDR3: CASSSGQLANYGYTF. In DNA form, the CDR3 reads TGTGCCAGCAGTTCAGGACAGTTAGCTAACTATGGCTACACCTTC.

CDR3 nucleotide sequence: TGTGCCAGCAGCTTCCCGGACAGCGTAAACTCTGGGGCCAACGTCCTGACTTTC. This codes for CASSFPDSVNSGANVLTF. V gene TRBV9 combines with J gene TRBJ2-6, with D maybe TRBD1 (6 bases). With 4 bases removed from V and 0 bases from J, the gap between germline ends came to 17 bases. The CDR3 covers 18 residues. Germline V gene data show CDR1 as SGDLS and CDR2 as YYNGEE.

This clone was seen more than once but under ten times. V and J are TRBV9 and TRBJ2-7; TRBD1 matches 10 bases. This CDR3 comprises 14 residues. The ends lost 5 bases at V and 2 bases at J; junction bases unmatched: 4. Germline V gene data show CDR1 as SGDLS and CDR2 as YYNGEE. The DNA for the CDR3 is TGTGCCAGCAGTTACGGACAGGGGGCCTACGAGCAGTACTTC. Amino acids: CASSYGQGAYEQYF.

The rearrangement joins TRBV15 to TRBJ1-1; 8 bases are shared with TRBD1. CDR1 LNHNV and CDR2 YYDKDF come from the germline V gene (reference sequence). CDR3 length: 14 residues. V was pared by 2 bases and J by 6 bases, with 5 bases of the junction left unmatched. The CDR3 sequence: CATSRHDRGSEAFF. The CDR3 nucleotides read TGTGCCACCAGCAGACACGACAGGGGATCTGAAGCTTTCTTT.

J is TRBJ1-1 and V is TRBV10-2; D uncertain. Germline V gene sequence: CDR1 WSHSY, CDR2 SAAADI. The ends were cut back, 3 bases at V and 1 base at J, with 6 bases in the middle. This CDR3 is 13 amino acids long. The CDR3 reads CASSDRENTEAFF. As DNA, the CDR3 is TGCGCCAGCAGTGATCGGGAGAACACTGAAGCTTTCTTT.

This rearrangement joins TRBV7-6 to TRBJ2-1; 11 bases agree with TRBD2. The V gene's germline CDR1 is SGHVS and CDR2 FNYEAQ. The CDR3 is 17 amino acids. V trimming: 5 bases; J trimming: 8 bases; junction bases outside the gene matches: 14. CDR3 bases: TGTGCCAGCAGCCCTCGACTAGCGGGGTACATGGTCGATGAGCAGTTCTTC. Its translation is CASSPRLAGYMVDEQFF.

The rearrangement joins TRBV11-2 to TRBJ2-5; D might be TRBD1 (5 bases). This CDR3 is 16 amino acids long. The germline gives CDR1 SGHAT, CDR2 FQNNGV. V lost 1 base, J lost 2 bases, and 14 bases lay in between. In DNA form, the CDR3 reads TGTGCCAGCAGCTTAGTTCCAGGGCTAGGACAAGAGACCCAGTACTTC. Translation: CASSLVPGLGQETQYF. The whole variable domain, filled in from reference TRBV11-2 and TRBJ2-5, reads EAGVAQSPRYKIIEKRQSVAFWCNPISGHATLYWYQQILGQGPKLLIQFQNNGVVDDSQLPKDRFSAERLKGVDSTLKIQPAKLEDSAVYLCASSLVPGLGQETQYFGPGTRLLVL.

The chain carries TRBV7-2 and TRBJ1-1, with a tentative D call TRBD1 (6 bases). The CDR3 totals 15 residues. CDR1 and CDR2 (germline): SGHTA, FQGNSA. With 5 bases removed from V and 4 bases from J, the gap between germline ends came to 17 bases. The DNA of the CDR3 is TGTGCCAGCAGCCCCGGCGGGGGACACCTCACTGAAGCTTTCTTT. Residues: CASSPGGGHLTEAFF.

The chain combines TRBV4-2 with TRBJ2-7; 13 bases agree with TRBD2. Per the germline V gene, CDR1 is LGHNA and CDR2 is YNFKEQ. V was clipped by 4 bases and J by 5 bases; unmatched bases: 5. The CDR3 runs to 15 residues. CDR3: CASSPLAGGLDEQYF. CDR3 nucleotides: TGTGCCAGCAGCCCACTAGCGGGGGGGCTCGACGAGCAGTACTTC.

The chain has TRBV7-2 and TRBJ2-7; the D gene is possibly TRBD1 (5 bases). The CDR3 runs to 11 residues. Germline CDR1 and CDR2: SGHTA and FQGNSA. Trimming removed 1 base from V and 11 bases from J, with 9 bases in between. CDR3 nucleotides: TGTGCCAGCAGCTTAGGGGGCGAAAAGTACTTC. Amino acid sequence: CASSLGGEKYF.

The chain uses TRBV7-6 and TRBJ1-6, with TRBD1 matching over 7 bases. V lost 5 bases to trimming and J lost 7 bases; unmatched junction nucleotides: 11. The germline gives CDR1 SGHVS, CDR2 FNYEAQ. This CDR3 spans 16 amino acids. CDR3 sequence (DNA): TGTGCCAGCAGCAACACAGGGGTCAAACTCAATTCACCCCTCCACTTT. Amino acids: CASSNTGVKLNSPLHF.

The rearrangement joins TRBV6-4 to TRBJ2-1; 7 nucleotides align to TRBD1. The CDR3 loop spans 15 amino acids. Germline-derived CDR1 and CDR2 are MRHNA and SNTAGT. The junction had 10 bases not matched to a gene; V was cut back by 6 bases and J by 5 bases. In DNA, the CDR3 is TGTGCCAGCAGCGCACAACCGGGACAGCACAATGAGCAGTTCTTC. This codes for CASSAQPGQHNEQFF.

V gene TRBV7-2 combines with J gene TRBJ2-7, with D possibly TRBD2 on 6 matching bases. V lost 2 bases and J 6 bases, leaving 17 bases between the germline ends. The germline gives CDR1 SGHTA, CDR2 FQGNSA. This CDR3 is built from 15 residues. The DNA for the CDR3 is TGTGCCAGCAGCTTACCCGGGACTGGGAGGATCGAGCAGTACTTC. This codes for CASSLPGTGRIEQYF. The variable domain in full, with the rest retrieved from reference TRBV7-2 and TRBJ2-7, is GAGVSQSPSNKVTEKGKDVELRCDPISGHTALYWYRQSLGQGLEFLIYFQGNSAPDKSGLPSDRFSAERTGGSVSTLTIQRTQQEDSAVYLCASSLPGTGRIEQYFGPGTRLTVT.

The V and J genes are TRBV19 and TRBJ2-7; 7 positions agree with TRBD1. J was trimmed by 8 bases and V by 4 bases; bases with no gene match: 8. The CDR3 loop spans 13 amino acids. The germline gives CDR1 LNHDA, CDR2 SQIVND (reference sequence). In DNA form, the CDR3 reads TGTGCCAGTAGTAAAATGGACAGGTCGCAGCAGTACTTC. It is translated as CASSKMDRSQQYF. Full variable domain (missing parts from reference TRBV19 and TRBJ2-7): DGGITQSPKYLFRKEGQNVTLSCEQNLNHDAMYWYRQDPGQGLRLIYYSQIVNDFQKGDIAEGYSVSREKKESFPLTVTSAQKNPTAFYLCASSKMDRSQQYFGPGTRLTVT.

The chain is built from TRBV5-1 and TRBJ2-7, with 11 bases that match TRBD2. Germline V CDR1 and CDR2: SGHRS, YFSETQ. Trimming took 4 bases from V and 5 from J; bases not matched to a gene: 5. This CDR3 comprises 14 residues. The CDR3 DNA reads TGCGCCAGCAGCAAAACTAGCGGGGGAAACGAGCAGTACTTC. It is translated as CASSKTSGGNEQYF.

This clone was seen a handful of times. This chain links TRBV27 with TRBJ2-7; possibly TRBD2 for D (6 bases). The CDR3 sequence is 13 residues long. Germline assignment: CDR1 MNHEY and CDR2 SMNVEV (reference sequence). Trimming took 3 bases from V and 3 from J, leaving 9 bases between them. The CDR3 protein is CASSFTGLYEQYF. CDR3 coding DNA: TGTGCCAGCAGTTTCACGGGACTCTACGAGCAGTACTTC.